A single sample is the source of the 19 T cell receptor beta chains below, sequenced in a study of beta chain features in type 1 diabetes. All of the isolated RNA was reverse transcribed, so expressed TCRB transcripts were sequenced. Profiling relied on immunoSEQ multiplex PCR, and the TCRdb table lists in-frame clones only, not all of them. The sample consists of a few hundred thousand clones, around 9.6% of them appearing once. No cognate antigen is known for these TCRs. Overall study results and limits: TCRB CDR3 length was moderately but significantly reduced in all four CD4+ subsets of Type 1 diabetes patients.

Sequenced: central memory CD4+ T cells from blood. These receptors originate from a man between 25 and 39 years old with type 1 diabetes.

The chain has TRBV27 and TRBJ2-7, with D possibly being TRBD2 (6 bases). This CDR3 contains 18 residues. The germline V gene encodes CDR1 MNHEY and CDR2 SMNVEV (reference sequence). Trimming cost V 2 bases and J 4 bases, with 24 bases left between them. CDR3: CASSLRGGLGATQYEQYF. CDR3 bases: TGTGCCAGCAGTTTACGGGGAGGTTTGGGTGCGACCCAGTACGAGCAGTACTTC.

Only a few counts were recorded for this clone. The CDR3 is CASSPNRNYEQYF. CDR3 sequence (DNA): TGCGCCAGCAGCCCTAACAGGAACTACGAGCAGTACTTC. V is TRBV4-3 and J is TRBJ2-7, with D tentatively TRBD1 (5 bases). This CDR3 contains 13 residues. Germline lookup yields CDR1 LGHNA and CDR2 YSLEER. V gave up 4 bases and J gave up 3 bases, with 10 bases separating them.

The gene calls are TRBV9 and TRBJ1-1; a weak D match, TRBD1 (5 bases). The CDR3 covers 13 residues. The germline V and J ends were trimmed by 5 bases and 0 bases, with 8 bases remaining between them. Germline-derived CDR1 and CDR2 are SGDLS and YYNGEE. The CDR3 bases are TGTGCCAGCAGTGACAGTTTGAACACTGAAGCTTTCTTT. As protein: CASSDSLNTEAFF.

The chain's CDR3 is CAWSVPGGDKTYGYTF. CDR3 nucleotides: TGTGCCTGGAGTGTACCGGGGGGGGACAAGACTTATGGCTACACCTTC. This chain links TRBV30 with TRBJ1-2; TRBD1 might be the D (6 bases). This CDR3 is built from 16 residues. Germline V gene lookup returns CDR1 GTSNPN and CDR2 SVGIG (reference sequence). Deletions cut 0 bases from V and 5 bases from J, with 19 bases between.

The rearrangement joins TRBV5-4 to TRBJ1-3; D is unclear. The CDR3 loop spans 12 amino acids. Trimming stripped 3 bases from V and 4 bases from J, with 5 bases between. Germline CDR1 SGHNT, CDR2 YYREEE (reference sequence). CDR3 loop: CASSSEGNTIYF. The CDR3 nucleotides are TGTGCCAGCAGCTCTGAAGGAAACACCATATATTTT.

In its sample, this clone was seen a few times. The rearrangement links TRBV28 to TRBJ2-6, with a tentative D call TRBD2 (6 bases). Germline loops: CDR1 MDHEN, CDR2 SYDVKM. V shed 6 bases and J shed 0 bases, with 15 bases lying between them. CDR3 length equals 17 residues. The CDR3 loop is CASSFPREPSGANVLTF. The CDR3 coding sequence is TGTGCCAGCAGCTTTCCCCGGGAGCCCTCTGGGGCCAACGTCCTGACTTTC.

This clone came up a few times. The chain links TRBV7-2 to TRBJ2-2; tentative D call: TRBD2 (5 bases). CDR3 length equals 12 residues. CDR1 is SGHTA, CDR2 FQGNSA, per germline. Trimming pared 6 bases from V and 7 bases from J, leaving 9 bases between. CDR3 bases: TGTGCCAGCAGTTACGGAGGCGGGGAGCTGTTTTTT. Translating gives CASSYGGGELFF.

This clone has more than one count but fewer than ten. V and J are TRBV12-2 and TRBJ2-7; the DNA was not used to check the table's D call, TRBD1. TRBV12-2 is given as a pseudogene. There are 15 residues in the CDR3. The CDR3 DNA is TGTGCAAGTCGCTTTTTAAGGGACAGGGACTACGAGCAGTACTTC. Translation: CASRFLRDRDYEQYF.

This clone turned up a few times. The J gene is TRBJ1-3, the V gene TRBV29-1; no clear D. Germline V gene lookup returns CDR1 SQVTM and CDR2 ANQGSEA. The CDR3 runs 12 residues. V was pared by 4 bases and J by 4 bases, with 8 bases between. The CDR3 reads CSVVIGGNTIYF. CDR3 nucleotide sequence: TGCAGCGTTGTGATCGGGGGAAACACCATATATTTT.

This chain uses TRBV7-2 with TRBJ2-3; D perhaps matches TRBD2 (6 bases). The germline V gene has CDR1 SGHTA and CDR2 FQGNSA. This CDR3 is 14 amino acids long. Trimming removed 1 base from V and 5 bases from J, with 10 bases in between. CDR3 in amino acids: CASSLDGSGDTQYF. Here the CDR3 DNA reads TGTGCCAGCAGCTTAGACGGGAGTGGAGATACGCAGTATTTT.

This clone has more than one count but fewer than ten. This chain connects TRBV6-5 to TRBJ1-5; 11 nucleotides align to TRBD1. The CDR3 is 15 residues long. Trimming took 6 bases from V and 3 from J; bases not matched to a gene: 4. Germline loops: CDR1 MNHEY, CDR2 SVGAGI. The chain's CDR3 is CASSLDRGPNQPQHF. For the CDR3, the DNA is TGTGCCAGCAGCCTGGACAGGGGGCCCAATCAGCCCCAGCATTTT.

The chain uses TRBV7-9 and TRBJ2-1, with D hard to call. Germline CDR1 and CDR2: SEHNR and FQNEAQ (reference sequence). The V gene lost 3 bases and the J gene lost 3 bases, with 12 bases spanning the gap. This CDR3 region has 15 residues. The CDR3 region has the DNA TGTGCCAGCAGCTTTTATGGAGCTGGCTACAATGAGCAGTTCTTC. This sequence encodes CASSFYGAGYNEQFF.

This clone was counted a few times. The chain joins TRBV4-2 to TRBJ2-2; 10 nucleotides align to TRBD1. The germline gives CDR1 LGHNA, CDR2 YNFKEQ. J was trimmed by 6 bases and V by 0 bases; bases with no gene match: 7. This CDR3 is 17 amino acids long. The CDR3 bases are TGTGCCAGCAGCCAAGACGTGACGACAGGGGGCTCCGGGGAGCTGTTTTTT. Translated, it gives CASSQDVTTGGSGELFF.

Only a few counts were recorded for this clone. The V call is TRBV7-3, the J call TRBJ2-1; the D gene is possibly TRBD2 (5 bases). The germline V gene encodes CDR1 SGHTA and CDR2 FQGTGA. The CDR3 is made up of 13 amino acids. Between the trimmed V and J ends, which lost 2 bases and 9 bases, there was a span of 11 bases. CDR3 amino acids: CASSLYEDSEQFF. CDR3 nucleotides: TGTGCCAGCAGCTTATACGAGGACTCTGAGCAGTTCTTC.

The CDR3 loop is CAISGGSRTSGSIVDTQYF. In DNA form, the CDR3 reads TGTGCCATCAGTGGGGGTTCCAGGACTAGCGGGAGTATAGTAGATACGCAGTATTTT. The chain is built from TRBV10-3 and TRBJ2-3, with 13 bases lining up with TRBD2. The CDR3 consists of 19 residues. The J segment lost 5 bases and the V segment lost 4 bases, leaving 15 bases of the junction unmatched. CDR1 is ENHRY, CDR2 SYGVKD, per germline.

The chain has TRBV2 and TRBJ1-4; a possible D gene is TRBD1 (5 bases). Germline CDR1 is SNHLY and CDR2 is FYNNEI. Trimming removed 3 bases at V and 10 bases at J, with 9 bases between. The CDR3 is 12 amino acids. CDR3 sequence (DNA): TGTGCCAGCAGTGATACCGGGACAAAACTGTTTTTT. Encoded protein: CASSDTGTKLFF.

This clone was seen a few times. This chain joins TRBV19 and TRBJ2-7, with 8 positions matching TRBD1. The germline gives CDR1 LNHDA, CDR2 SQIVND (reference sequence). Trimming removed 3 bases from V and 2 bases from J; junction bases left unmatched: 6. The CDR3 loop spans 15 amino acids. In DNA form, the CDR3 reads TGTGCCAGTAGTATGTTCGGGACAGGCACCTACGAGCAGTACTTC. As protein: CASSMFGTGTYEQYF.

This clone was recorded at least ten times. The J gene is TRBJ2-7, the V gene TRBV7-9, with D possibly matching TRBD1 (5 bases). From germline, CDR1 is SEHNR and CDR2 FQNEAQ (reference sequence). The V gene lost 4 bases and the J gene lost 6 bases, with 13 bases spanning the gap. The CDR3 has 13 amino acids. The CDR3 region is CASSSGRVREQYF. CDR3 nucleotides: TGTGCCAGCAGCTCGGGCAGGGTTCGCGAGCAGTACTTC.

Only a few counts were recorded for this clone. The rearrangement uses TRBV10-1 and TRBJ1-1; D is undetermined. CDR1 WNHNN and CDR2 SYGVQD come from the germline V gene (reference sequence). The CDR3 length is 13 residues. Trimming removed 7 bases at V and 4 bases at J, with 13 bases between. CDR3: CASTNDRGTEAFF. In DNA form, the CDR3 reads TGCGCCAGCACCAACGACCGCGGCACTGAAGCTTTCTTT.